A selection of T cell receptor beta chains follows, all from one sample in a study of cytomegalovirus exposure and HLA in healthy donors. Assay used: immunoSEQ multiplex PCR; TCRdb lists only in-frame clones, some missing. The sample yields under 150,000 clones, over 80% seen once. Sample: PBMCs. These receptors all stem from a boy aged 5-17 years in good health and CMV-seronegative. Each CDR3 is given with its conserved first and last residue. The order of the fields is V gene, clone size, D gene, J gene, CDR3 DNA, CDR3 protein. D genes are given only for firm matches. The size entry is marked missing in some rows and otherwise reads once, few, many or a size class.

>TRBV9|.|TRBD1|TRBJ1-4
TGTGCCAGCAGCGCTGGACAGGGCCGGACTAATGAAAAACTGTTTTTT
CASSAGQGRTNEKLFF
>TRBV9|.|.|TRBJ1-2
TGTGCCAGCAGCGTAGTTGTTAGGGGCGACGACTATGGCTACACCTTC
CASSVVVRGDDYGYTF
>TRBV7-6|.|.|TRBJ2-1
TGTGCCAGCAGCTTATACCCGGGATCTTTCAATGAGCAGTTCTTC
CASSLYPGSFNEQFF
>TRBV6-1|.|TRBD2|TRBJ2-3
TGTGCCAGCAGTGGATCACTAGCGGGAGTTCTCACAGATACGCAGTATTTT
CASSGSLAGVLTDTQYF
>TRBV29-1|once|TRBD1|TRBJ2-1
TGCAGCGCTCTAAGGGACAGTTCTCCAAGCTCCTACAATGAGCAGTTCTTC
CSALRDSSPSSYNEQFF
>TRBV9|.|TRBD2|TRBJ2-1
TGTGCCAGCAGCGAACGACCGGGACTAGCGGGAGGAGTCTACAATGAGCAGTTCTTC
CASSERPGLAGGVYNEQFF
>TRBV7-8|.|.|TRBJ2-5
TGTGCCAGCAGCGCCGGAGAGACCCAGTACTTC
CASSAGETQYF
>TRBV27|once|.|TRBJ1-4
TGTGCCAGCAGGACTCGTGCAACTAATGAAAAACTGTTTTTT
CASRTRATNEKLFF
>TRBV2|.|TRBD2|TRBJ2-7
TGTGCCAGCAAGTATTGGCGGGAGGGGTCCTACGAGCAGTACTTC
CASKYWREGSYEQYF
>TRBV12-5|.|.|TRBJ2-4
TGTGCTAGTGGCCCTTGGGACTCCAAAAACATTCAGTACTTC
CASGPWDSKNIQYF
>TRBV5-1|.|TRBD2|TRBJ2-7
TGCGCCAGCAGCTTGTCGGCTAGCGGGGCCTACGAGCAGTACTTC
CASSLSASGAYEQYF
>TRBV6-5|once|.|TRBJ1-2
TGTGCCAGCAGTTTCTCAGGGGTGAATGGCTACACCTTC
CASSFSGVNGYTF
>TRBV5-1|.|.|TRBJ2-5
TGCGCCAGCAGCTTTACCAGGGAACAAGAGACCCAGTACTTC
CASSFTREQETQYF
>TRBV15|.|TRBD1|TRBJ1-1
TGTGCCACCAGCAGTACAGGGGGCCGGACTGAAGCTTTCTTT
CATSSTGGRTEAFF
>TRBV6-5|.|.|TRBJ1-2
TGTGCCAGCAGTACCAGTAACTATGGCTACACCTTC
CASSTSNYGYTF
>TRBV9|.|TRBD2|TRBJ2-3
TGTGCCAGCAGCGTAAGCGGGATTACAGATACGCAGTATTTT
CASSVSGITDTQYF
>TRBV30|once|.|TRBJ1-2
TGTGCCTGGAATGTGGGGGGAGCTGGCTACACCTTC
CAWNVGGAGYTF
>TRBV25-1|few|TRBD2|TRBJ2-3
TGTGCCAGCAGTGCAACAGGTTACGACGGGAGGCCTGGGGATACGCAGTATTTT
CASSATGYDGRPGDTQYF
>TRBV19|.|TRBD1|TRBJ1-1
TGTGCCAGTAGTTCATTCCGGGACAGCTTAGAGGATGAGGCTTTCTTT
CASSSFRDSLEDEAFF
>TRBV5-1|.|TRBD1|TRBJ2-5
TGCGCCAGCACCTCGGGACAGGGGGGGGAGACCCAGTACTTC
CASTSGQGGETQYF
>TRBV6-6|.|.|TRBJ2-5
TGTGCCAGCAGTTTTCCAACAGGGATACGAGAGACCCAGTACTTC
CASSFPTGIRETQYF
>TRBV2|few|TRBD1|TRBJ1-1
TGTGCCAGCCTTACTTCCGGACAGGAGAGGGGTGAAGCTTTCTTT
CASLTSGQERGEAFF
>TRBV5-5|.|.|TRBJ2-3
TGTGCCAGCAGCCCGGAGGGGGGGAAGGGCACAGATACGCAGTATTTT
CASSPEGGKGTDTQYF
>TRBV5-4|.|.|TRBJ1-1
TGTGCCAGCAGCCCGCTCTTGACAGAGAACACTGAAGCTTTCTTT
CASSPLLTENTEAFF
>TRBV29-1|.|.|TRBJ1-4
TGCAGCGCCGGAGGACAGCCCAATGAAAAACTGTTTTTT
CSAGGQPNEKLFF
>TRBV6-5|.|.|TRBJ1-1
TGTGCCAGCAGAAAACAGGGTATCCCTGAAGCTTTCTTT
CASRKQGIPEAFF
>TRBV7-9|.|.|TRBJ2-1
TGTGCGTTGACCCAATACGGACTCGCGAGCTCCTACAATGAGCAGTTCTTC
CALTQYGLASSYNEQFF
>TRBV10-3|.|TRBD1|TRBJ1-5
TGTGCCATCAGTGAGTCACGACAGGGGGCGAATCCTGGCAATCAGCCCCAGCATTTT
CAISESRQGANPGNQPQHF
>TRBV6-1|.|.|TRBJ2-7
TGTGCCAGCAGGAGAGGAACCTCCTACGAGCAGTACTTC
CASRRGTSYEQYF
>TRBV25-1|.|TRBD1|TRBJ1-2
TGTGCCAGCTCACAGGGGGATGGCTACACCTTC
CASSQGDGYTF
>TRBV27|.|.|TRBJ1-1
TGTGCCAGCAGGTGGGCCGGGGGGGGGACTGAAGCTTTCTTT
CASRWAGGGTEAFF
>TRBV4-2|.|TRBD1|TRBJ1-5
TGTGCCAGCAGCGCCGGGACAGGCTACAATCAGCCCCAGCATTTT
CASSAGTGYNQPQHF
>TRBV6-1|.|TRBD1|TRBJ2-7
TGTGCCAGCAGTCGGGGACAGTACTACGAGCAGTACTTC
CASSRGQYYEQYF
>TRBV2|.|TRBD1|TRBJ1-2
TGTGCCAGCAGTGGGGACAGTCTGGGCTATGGCTACACCTTC
CASSGDSLGYGYTF
>TRBV27|.|.|TRBJ1-2
TGTGCCAGCAGTTCCAGCCTGACAGGATTCTATGGCTACACCTTC
CASSSSLTGFYGYTF
>TRBV6-1|.|TRBD1|TRBJ2-2
TGTGCCAGCAGTGCCCAACCGGGACAGGCGACCGGGGAGCTGTTTTTT
CASSAQPGQATGELFF
>TRBV18|.|.|TRBJ1-4
TGTGCCAGCTCACCCATTGCAACTAATGAAAAACTGTTTTTT
CASSPIATNEKLFF
>TRBV15|.|.|TRBJ1-5
TGTGCCACCAGCAGAGATGGGGAGACCTCTAGCAATCAGCCCCAGCATTTT
CATSRDGETSSNQPQHF
>TRBV7-2|.|.|TRBJ2-7
TGTGCCAGCAGCCTCCAACCAGGGATATACGAGCAGTACTTC
CASSLQPGIYEQYF
>TRBV7-6|.|.|TRBJ1-1
TGTGCCAGCAGCTTAGATACAGGAGATACTGAAGCTTTCTTT
CASSLDTGDTEAFF
>TRBV6-5|.|.|TRBJ2-1
TGTGCCAGCAGTTACTCGCTGCGACTCGAGCAGTTCTTC
CASSYSLRLEQFF
>TRBV7-9|.|.|TRBJ1-2
TGTGCCAGCAGCTTCGAGGTAATCGGCTACACCTTC
CASSFEVIGYTF
>TRBV13|few|.|TRBJ1-1
TGTGCCAGCAGCGGGAGGGGTGGAGTGAACACTGAAGCTTTCTTT
CASSGRGGVNTEAFF
>TRBV11-2|once|.|TRBJ1-5
TGTGCCAGCAGCCCAGGGTTAGGCAATCAGCCCCAGCATTTT
CASSPGLGNQPQHF
>TRBV29-1|.|.|TRBJ2-3
TGCAGCGTTGGTGGGACAAAAGGTAGCGCGCAGTATTTT
CSVGGTKGSAQYF
>TRBV7-2|.|TRBD2|TRBJ2-1
TGTGCCAGCAGCTTATTGGCGGGGGGTGGGGTCGATGAGCAGTTCTTC
CASSLLAGGGVDEQFF
>TRBV10-3|.|.|TRBJ2-1
TGTGCCATCAGTGTCAAGGGGATATCCTACAATGAGCAGTTCTTC
CAISVKGISYNEQFF
>TRBV6-5|.|TRBD2|TRBJ2-7
TGTGCCAGCAGGATTACTAGCGGGAGGGTGGGTGAGCAGTACTTC
CASRITSGRVGEQYF
>TRBV5-6|.|TRBD2|TRBJ2-7
TGTGCCAGCCCCCCTCTGGGTACTAGCGGTTTCTACGAGCAGTACTTC
CASPPLGTSGFYEQYF